Following are 12 T cell receptor beta chains from one sample sequenced in a study of CD4+ T cells in melanoma. TCRdb's copy holds only in-frame clones and misses some; the assay was immunoSEQ multiplex PCR. The profile shows almost 15,000 clones, 62% of them singletons. Sequencing was done on a sample of cells from a culture (not recorded whether cultured in vitro). The receptors were sampled from a human donor with melanoma.

This clone has only a few counts. This rearrangement joins TRBV4-1 to TRBJ2-6; either TRBD1 or TRBD2 may fit D (5 bases each). CDR1 MGHRA and CDR2 YSYEKL come from the germline V gene. The CDR3 has 17 amino acids. The ends were cut back, 3 bases at V and 1 base at J, with 13 bases in the middle. Here the CDR3 DNA reads TGCGCCAGCAGCCAGGGGGTGGTGTTTTCTGGGGCCAACGTCCTGACTTTC. This gives the protein CASSQGVVFSGANVLTF.

The chain links TRBV14 to TRBJ2-7, with a tentative D call TRBD1 (6 bases). Germline V gives CDR1 SGHDN, CDR2 FVKESK. CDR3 length: 13 amino acids. Between the trimmed V and J ends, which lost 4 bases and 7 bases, there was a span of 14 bases. CDR3 loop: CASSPYTGWEQYF. For the CDR3, the DNA is TGTGCCAGCAGCCCTTACACAGGGTGGGAGCAGTACTTC.

The chain has TRBV6-6 and TRBJ2-2, with D uncertain. CDR1 and CDR2 (germline): MNHNY, SVGAGI (reference sequence). The CDR3 spans 15 residues. V lost 6 bases and J lost 6, with 17 bases in between. The CDR3 is CASSYDNGLSGELFF. CDR3 DNA sequence: TGTGCCAGCAGCTACGACAACGGGTTGTCCGGGGAGCTGTTTTTT.

The V call is TRBV5-4, the J call TRBJ2-3, with TRBD2 identical over 11 bases. The CDR3 extends over 18 amino acids. Per germline, CDR1 SGHNT and CDR2 YYREEE (reference sequence). J gave up 0 bases and V 1 base, and 7 bases lay outside the gene matches. The CDR3 here is CASSLRLAGGSSTDTQYF. The CDR3 region has the DNA TGTGCCAGCAGCTTGCGGCTAGCGGGGGGCTCTAGCACAGATACGCAGTATTTT.

This clone is a singleton in its sample. V is TRBV11-2 and J is TRBJ1-4; D is perhaps TRBD1 (6 bases). Germline CDR1 is SGHAT and CDR2 is FQNNGV. V lost 2 bases and J lost 8, with 12 bases in between. CDR3 length equals 14 residues. In DNA, the CDR3 is TGTGCCAGCAGCTTACAGGGGATGGCGGAAAAACTGTTTTTT. It is translated as CASSLQGMAEKLFF.

The chain links TRBV29-1 to TRBJ2-5; 10 bases match TRBD2. Unmatched junction bases numbered 6, after V lost 7 bases and J lost 4 bases. The CDR3 extends over 13 amino acids. The germline V gene has CDR1 SQVTM and CDR2 ANQGSEA. CDR3 DNA: TGCAGCGCCACCTCTAGCGGGGGAGAGACCCAGTACTTC. It translates to CSATSSGGETQYF.

The chain employs TRBV6-5 and TRBJ2-7, with 9 positions matching TRBD1. Unmatched junction bases numbered 5, after V lost 2 bases and J lost 6 bases. The germline V gene has CDR1 MNHEY and CDR2 SVGAGI. This CDR3 is built from 14 residues. The CDR3 spells CASSYDRGVVEQYF. The CDR3 nucleotides read TGTGCCAGCAGTTACGACAGGGGGGTTGTCGAGCAGTACTTC.

The chain combines TRBV18 with TRBJ1-2, with D uncertain. The germline V and J ends were trimmed by 3 bases and 5 bases, with 16 bases remaining between them. CDR3 length equals 15 residues. Germline values: CDR1 KGHSH, CDR2 LQKENI. CDR3 protein: CASSPVFETKYGYTF. CDR3 sequence (DNA): TGTGCCAGCTCACCGGTTTTCGAAACAAAATATGGCTACACCTTC.

V usage is TRBV11-2 and J usage is TRBJ1-6, with unresolved D. Per the germline V gene, CDR1 is SGHAT and CDR2 is FQNNGV. The CDR3 runs to 15 residues. With 2 bases removed from V and 10 bases from J, the gap between germline ends came to 15 bases. This CDR3 is CASSLMARPNSPLHF. DNA for the CDR3: TGTGCCAGCAGCTTAATGGCCAGGCCAAACTCACCCCTCCACTTT.

The rearrangement uses TRBV7-3 and TRBJ1-1, with D perhaps matching TRBD1 (6 bases). With 5 bases removed from V and 1 base from J, the gap between germline ends came to 11 bases. Germline V gene lookup returns CDR1 SGHTA and CDR2 FQGTGA. This CDR3 spans 14 amino acids. As DNA, the CDR3 is TGTGCCAGCAGCCCAAAGACAGGGAACACTGAAGCTTTCTTT. It yields the protein CASSPKTGNTEAFF. The variable domain in full, completed from reference TRBV7-3 and TRBJ1-1, reads GAGVSQTPSNKVTEKGKYVELRCDPISGHTALYWYRQSLGQGPEFLIYFQGTGAADDSGLPNDRFFAVRPEGSVSTLKIQRTERGDSAVYLCASSPKTGNTEAFFGQGTRLTVV.

The rearrangement uses TRBV5-1 and TRBJ1-2, with D tentatively TRBD1 (6 bases). The CDR3 covers 15 residues. Per germline, CDR1 SGHRS and CDR2 YFSETQ. V was pared by 5 bases and J by 0 bases, with 14 bases between. This CDR3 is CASRERGKANYGYTF. The CDR3 bases are TGCGCCAGCAGGGAGAGGGGGAAAGCTAACTATGGCTACACCTTC.

The chain recombines TRBV4-1 with TRBJ1-3; TRBD1 aligns across 7 bases. The CDR3 has 16 residues. Per the germline V gene, CDR1 is MGHRA and CDR2 is YSYEKL. The V gene end was trimmed by 3 bases and the J gene end by 4 bases; junction bases not matched to a gene: 9. The CDR3: CASSQIGTASGNTIYF. In nucleotides, the CDR3 is TGCGCCAGCAGCCAGATAGGGACAGCCTCGGGAAACACCATATATTTT.